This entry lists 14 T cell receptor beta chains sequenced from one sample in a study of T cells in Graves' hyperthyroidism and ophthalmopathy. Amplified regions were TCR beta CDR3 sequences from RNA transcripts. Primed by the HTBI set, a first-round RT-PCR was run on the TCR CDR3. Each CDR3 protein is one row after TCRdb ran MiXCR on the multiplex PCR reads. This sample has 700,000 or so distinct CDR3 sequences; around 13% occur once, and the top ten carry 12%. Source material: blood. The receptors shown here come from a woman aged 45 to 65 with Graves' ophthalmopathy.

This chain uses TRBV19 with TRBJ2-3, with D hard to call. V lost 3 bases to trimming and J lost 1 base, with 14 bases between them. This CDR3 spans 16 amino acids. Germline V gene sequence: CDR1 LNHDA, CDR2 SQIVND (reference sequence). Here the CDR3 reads CASSIWELPGTDTQYF. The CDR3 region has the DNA TGTGCCAGTAGTATCTGGGAATTGCCTGGCACAGATACGCAGTATTTT.

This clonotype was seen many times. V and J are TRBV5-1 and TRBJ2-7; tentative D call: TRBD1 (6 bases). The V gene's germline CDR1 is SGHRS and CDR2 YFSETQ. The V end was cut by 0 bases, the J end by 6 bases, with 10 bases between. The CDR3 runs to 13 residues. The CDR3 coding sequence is TGCGCCAGCAGCTTGGACAGGGTGAGCGAGCAGTACTTC. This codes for CASSLDRVSEQYF.

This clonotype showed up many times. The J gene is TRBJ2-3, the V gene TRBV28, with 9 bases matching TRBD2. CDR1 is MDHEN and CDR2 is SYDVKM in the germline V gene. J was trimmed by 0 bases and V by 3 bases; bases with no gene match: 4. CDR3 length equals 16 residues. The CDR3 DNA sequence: TGTGCCAGCAGTTTTAGCGGGAGAACTAGCACAGATACGCAGTATTTT. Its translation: CASSFSGRTSTDTQYF.

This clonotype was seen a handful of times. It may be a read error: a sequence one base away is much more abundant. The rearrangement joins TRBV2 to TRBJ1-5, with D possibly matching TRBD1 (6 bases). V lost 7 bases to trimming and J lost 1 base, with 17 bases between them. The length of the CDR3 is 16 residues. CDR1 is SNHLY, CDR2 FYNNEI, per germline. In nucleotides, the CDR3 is TGTGCCAGCATCCCAGGGGTAGGGGAGAGCAATCAGCCCCAGCATTTT. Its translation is CASIPGVGESNQPQHF.

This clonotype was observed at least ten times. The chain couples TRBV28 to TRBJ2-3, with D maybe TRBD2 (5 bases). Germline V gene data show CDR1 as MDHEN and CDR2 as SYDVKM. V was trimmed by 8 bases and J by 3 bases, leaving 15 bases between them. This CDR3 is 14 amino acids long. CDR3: CASRGLRGTDTQYF. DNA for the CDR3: TGTGCCAGCCGAGGACTGCGAGGGACAGATACGCAGTATTTT.

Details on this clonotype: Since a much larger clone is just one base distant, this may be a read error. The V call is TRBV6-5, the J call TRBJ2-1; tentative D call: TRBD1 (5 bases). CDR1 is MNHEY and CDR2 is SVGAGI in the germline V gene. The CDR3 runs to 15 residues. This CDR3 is CASSYNPLRVNERFF. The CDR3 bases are TGTGCCAGCAGTTACAACCCCCTCAGGGTAAATGAGCGGTTCTTC.

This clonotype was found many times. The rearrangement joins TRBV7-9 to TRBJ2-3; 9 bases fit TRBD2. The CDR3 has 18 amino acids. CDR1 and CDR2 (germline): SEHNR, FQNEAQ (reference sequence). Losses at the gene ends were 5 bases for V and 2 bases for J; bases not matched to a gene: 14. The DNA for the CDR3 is TGTGCCAGCAGCCCTAGACTAGCGGAGATCAACATCACAGATACGCAGTATTTT. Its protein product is CASSPRLAEINITDTQYF.

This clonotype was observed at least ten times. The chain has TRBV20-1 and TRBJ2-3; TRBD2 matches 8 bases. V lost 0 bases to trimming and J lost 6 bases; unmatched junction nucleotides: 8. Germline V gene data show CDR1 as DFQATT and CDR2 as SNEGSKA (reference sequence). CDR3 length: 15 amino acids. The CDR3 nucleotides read TGCAGTGCTAGAGATGCAAGCGGGAGTGGTGATACGCAGTATTTT. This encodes CSARDASGSGDTQYF.

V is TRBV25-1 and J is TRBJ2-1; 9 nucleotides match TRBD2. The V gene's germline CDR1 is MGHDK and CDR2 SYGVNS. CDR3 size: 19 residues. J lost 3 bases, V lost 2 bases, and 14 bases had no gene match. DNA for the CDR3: TGTGCCAGCAGTGAAACAGGTGCTAGCGGGACCCCATTCTACAATGAGCAGTTCTTC. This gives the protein CASSETGASGTPFYNEQFF.

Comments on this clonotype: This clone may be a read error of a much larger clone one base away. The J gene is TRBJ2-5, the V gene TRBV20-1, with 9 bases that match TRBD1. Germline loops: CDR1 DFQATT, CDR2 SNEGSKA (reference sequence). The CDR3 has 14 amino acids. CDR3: CSAFWTGAQETRYF. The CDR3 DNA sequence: TGCAGTGCTTTCTGGACAGGGGCCCAAGAGACCCGGTACTTC.

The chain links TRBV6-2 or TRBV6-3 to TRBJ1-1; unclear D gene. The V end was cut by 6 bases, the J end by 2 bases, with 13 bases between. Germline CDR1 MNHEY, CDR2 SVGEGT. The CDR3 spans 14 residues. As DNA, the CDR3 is TGTGCCAGCAGGTATTTGGACTTAAACACTGAAGCTTTCTTT. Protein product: CASRYLDLNTEAFF.

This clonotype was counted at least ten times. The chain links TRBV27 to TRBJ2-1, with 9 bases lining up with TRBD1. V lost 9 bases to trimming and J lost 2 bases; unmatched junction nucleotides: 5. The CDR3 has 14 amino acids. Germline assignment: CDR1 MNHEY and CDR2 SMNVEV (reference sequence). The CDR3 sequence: CASATGGPYNEQFF. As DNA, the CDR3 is TGTGCCAGTGCGACAGGGGGTCCCTACAATGAGCAGTTCTTC.

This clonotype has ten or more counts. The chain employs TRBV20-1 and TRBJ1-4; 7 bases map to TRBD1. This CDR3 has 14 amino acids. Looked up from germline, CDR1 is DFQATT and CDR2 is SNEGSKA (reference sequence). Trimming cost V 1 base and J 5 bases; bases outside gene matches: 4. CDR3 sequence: CSARGQGWNEKLFF. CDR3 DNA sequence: TGCAGTGCTAGAGGACAGGGATGGAATGAAAAACTGTTTTTT.

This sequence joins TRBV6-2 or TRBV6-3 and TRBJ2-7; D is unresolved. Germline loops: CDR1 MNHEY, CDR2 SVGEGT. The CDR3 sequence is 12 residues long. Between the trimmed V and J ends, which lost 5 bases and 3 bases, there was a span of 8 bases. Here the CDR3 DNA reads TGTGCCAGCAGTGCCGAGAACTACGAGCAGTACTTC. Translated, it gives CASSAENYEQYF.